This TCR beta chain was recorded in a study of neurological immune-mediated disorders. cDNA was made by 5'RACE with 10-nucleotide random UMIs. TCRdb fed the 5' RACE reads into MiXCR, producing one record per CDR3 protein. The table has roughly 30,000 distinct CDR3 sequences, about 6.9% seen once. Germline lookup yields CDR1 SNHLY and CDR2 FYNNEI. This CDR3 is 13 amino acids long. This clonotype came up many times. Blood bank volunteers in Maryland, USA, served as healthy controls. The material sequenced was PBMCs. The TCR sequence derives from a woman between 50 and 59 years old in good health. The J gene is TRBJ2-1, the V gene TRBV2, with 9 bases identical to TRBD1. In DNA form, the CDR3 reads TGTTCCACCCACAGGGGGCTAGACAATGAGCAGTTCTTC. Amino acids: CSTHRGLDNEQFF.